These 26 T cell receptor beta chains were all obtained from the same sample, sequenced in a study of PD-1 blockade in classical Hodgkin lymphoma. Sequenced by immunoSEQ multiplex PCR; TCRdb stores in-frame clones only, minus some. This table holds more than 50,000 clones, roughly two thirds found once. All patients relapsed after autologous stem cell transplantation, and brentuximab vedotin exposure varied. This material consisted of peripheral blood mononuclear cells (PBMCs), taken before the second cycle of nivolumab. All receptors derive from a human donor with classical Hodgkin lymphoma.

The chain has TRBV2 and TRBJ2-4; the D gene is possibly TRBD1 (6 bases). This CDR3 region has 17 residues. Trimming cost V 8 bases and J 3 bases, with 23 bases left between them. Germline V CDR1 and CDR2: SNHLY, FYNNEI. The CDR3 DNA follows: TGTGCCAGCTGGAAGGGGGATGGGAGTCAGAACAAAAACATTCAGTACTTC. Its protein product is CASWKGDGSQNKNIQYF.

The V and J genes are TRBV5-8 and TRBJ1-1; D unclear. This CDR3 has 13 amino acids. V shed 0 bases and J shed 8 bases, with 11 bases lying between them. CDR1 is SGHTS and CDR2 is YDEGEE in the germline V gene. CDR3 nucleotide sequence: TGTGCCAGCAGCTTGGATTTGGCAGTAGAAGCTTTCTTT. It encodes CASSLDLAVEAFF. Full variable domain (remainder filled in from reference TRBV5-8 and TRBJ1-1): EAGVTQSPTHLIKTRGQQATLRCSPISGHTSVYWYQQALGLGLQFLLWYDEGEERNRGNFPPRFSGRQFPNYSSELNVNALELEDSALYLCASSLDLAVEAFFGQGTRLTVV.

J is TRBJ2-7 and V is TRBV2; 8 nucleotides align to TRBD1. After removal of 7 bases from V and 2 bases from J, the junction contained 7 bases not matched to a gene. Germline lookup yields CDR1 SNHLY and CDR2 FYNNEI. This CDR3 contains 14 residues. The CDR3 DNA reads TGTGCCAGCATCCTTAGGACAGGGACCTACGAGCAGTACTTC. It is translated as CASILRTGTYEQYF.

The chain recombines TRBV6-5 with TRBJ2-7; perhaps TRBD2 as D (7 bases). V was shortened by 10 bases and J by 0 bases, with 13 bases between the two germline ends. Germline lookup yields CDR1 MNHEY and CDR2 SVGAGI. The CDR3 totals 13 residues. The CDR3 sequence: CATGGAFSYEQYF. For the CDR3, the DNA is TGTGCCACTGGGGGGGCCTTCTCCTACGAGCAGTACTTC.

The genes are TRBV5-1 and TRBJ2-7; D is unresolved. The CDR3 has 13 amino acids. Germline CDR1 is SGHRS and CDR2 is YFSETQ. Trimming left V 0 bases short and J 1 base short, with 5 bases between. CDR3 DNA sequence: TGCGCCAGCAGCTTGGCCGCATCCTACGAGCAGTACTTC. It codes for CASSLAASYEQYF. The full variable domain, rest sourced from reference TRBV5-1 and TRBJ2-7, is KAGVTQTPRYLIKTRGQQVTLSCSPISGHRSVSWYQQTPGQGLQFLFEYFSETQRNKGNFPGRFSGRQFSNSRSEMNVSTLELGDSALYLCASSLAASYEQYFGPGTRLTVT.

The chain links TRBV27 to TRBJ2-3, with D perhaps matching TRBD1 or TRBD2 (5 bases each). V was pared by 8 bases and J by 0 bases, with 30 bases between. The germline V gene has CDR1 MNHEY and CDR2 SMNVEV (reference sequence). The CDR3 is 20 amino acids. CDR3 sequence (DNA): TGTGCCAGCCCGGGGCACAGTCCGAGGCACTGGCGTACTAGCACAGATACGCAGTATTTT. This codes for CASPGHSPRHWRTSTDTQYF.

This clone was recorded a few times. The chain links TRBV6-5 to TRBJ1-3; D remains unclear. The germline CDR1 and CDR2 sequences are MNHEY and SVGAGI. The CDR3 consists of 15 residues. V gave up 6 bases and J gave up 0 bases, with 12 bases separating them. The CDR3 DNA is TGTGCCAGCAGATTGGACGGCTTCTCTGGAAACACCATATATTTT. It yields the protein CASRLDGFSGNTIYF.

This clone was recorded a few times. The chain has TRBV27 and TRBJ2-2, with D hard to call. From germline, CDR1 is MNHEY and CDR2 SMNVEV (reference sequence). The V gene lost 4 bases and the J gene lost 4 bases, with 13 bases spanning the gap. The CDR3 runs 15 residues. CDR3 amino acids: CASSWSVGSTGELFF. The CDR3 DNA reads TGTGCCAGCAGTTGGAGCGTGGGGTCCACCGGGGAGCTGTTTTTT.

The V gene is TRBV5-4, the J gene TRBJ2-2; no clear D gene. The V end was cut by 0 bases, the J end by 6 bases, with 0 bases between. This CDR3 is 11 amino acids long. Germline values: CDR1 SGHNT, CDR2 YYREEE (reference sequence). CDR3 amino acids: CASSLAGELFF. CDR3 nucleotides: TGTGCCAGCAGCTTGGCCGGGGAGCTGTTTTTT.

The gene calls are TRBV29-1 and TRBJ1-3; 7 bases are shared with TRBD1. With 7 bases clipped from V and 8 bases from J, the junction kept 20 bases outside the gene matches. Germline CDR1 and CDR2: SQVTM and ANQGSEA. The CDR3 contains 16 residues. CDR3 in DNA: TGCAGCGCCCTAGGAACAACAGGGGTCCATGGGGACACCATATATTTT. This sequence encodes CSALGTTGVHGDTIYF.

The CDR3 reads CAISTPGEREQYF. CDR3 DNA: TGTGCCATCAGCACCCCGGGCGAGCGCGAGCAGTACTTC. The rearrangement links TRBV10-3 to TRBJ2-7; D call uncertain. There are 13 residues in the CDR3. CDR1 is ENHRY, CDR2 SYGVKD, per germline. Between the trimmed V and J ends, which lost 6 bases and 6 bases, there was a span of 15 bases.

The rearrangement joins TRBV10-3 to TRBJ1-4; TRBD1 agrees at 9 bases. The CDR3 runs to 19 residues. The V gene's germline CDR1 is ENHRY and CDR2 SYGVKD. J was trimmed by 8 bases and V by 2 bases; bases with no gene match: 18. CDR3 in amino acids: CAISEPEDRGSGYGEKLFF. CDR3 nucleotides: TGTGCCATCAGTGAGCCTGAAGACAGGGGGAGCGGTTACGGGGAAAAACTGTTTTTT.

The chain employs TRBV28 and TRBJ1-1; weak D call: TRBD1 (5 bases). CDR1 and CDR2 from the germline V gene are MDHEN and SYDVKM. Trimming stripped 8 bases from V and 1 base from J, with 20 bases between. There are 16 residues in the CDR3. The CDR3 nucleotides are TGTGCCAGCTTCCCGGGGGACCGACGGAGGAACACTGAAGCTTTCTTT. It encodes CASFPGDRRRNTEAFF. The variable domain in full, completed from reference TRBV28 and TRBJ1-1, reads DVKVTQSSRYLVKRTGEKVFLECVQDMDHENMFWYRQDPGLGLRLIYFSYDVKMKEKGDIPEGYSVSREKKERFSLILESASTNQTSMYLCASFPGDRRRNTEAFFGQGTRLTVV.

A single count supports this clone. The V gene is TRBV2, the J gene TRBJ1-2; D gene uncertain. Germline-derived CDR1 and CDR2 are SNHLY and FYNNEI. V gave up 7 bases and J gave up 10 bases, with 16 bases separating them. The CDR3 loop spans 12 amino acids. This CDR3 reads CASKFEAGIYTF. The CDR3 DNA follows: TGTGCCAGCAAATTCGAGGCAGGCATCTACACCTTC.

This clone has more than one count but fewer than ten. The CDR3 is CASSRDGSGNQPQHF. The CDR3 nucleotides are TGTGCCAGCAGCCGTGATGGGTCGGGCAATCAGCCCCAGCATTTT. The chain carries TRBV4-2 and TRBJ1-5, with no clear D. V was pared by 4 bases and J by 2 bases, with 12 bases between. Germline V lookup: CDR1 LGHNA, CDR2 YNFKEQ. This CDR3 is built from 15 residues.

The V call is TRBV5-5, the J call TRBJ1-1, with D possibly matching TRBD1 (5 bases). Germline CDR1 reads SGHKS; CDR2 reads YYEKEE (reference sequence). The CDR3 contains 15 residues. V gave up 0 bases and J gave up 5 bases, with 14 bases separating them. The CDR3, as DNA: TGTGCCAGCAGCTTGGTATCGGGGGTAAGAACTGAAGCTTTCTTT. It yields the protein CASSLVSGVRTEAFF.

This clone was picked up one time. The chain combines TRBV5-1 with TRBJ1-1; maybe TRBD1 (6 bases). V lost 0 bases, J lost 10 bases, and 19 bases lay in between. The CDR3 loop spans 15 amino acids. Germline values: CDR1 SGHRS, CDR2 YFSETQ. CDR3 loop: CASSLAGTHLEGAFF. The CDR3 nucleotides read TGCGCCAGCAGCTTGGCCGGGACACACCTGGAGGGAGCTTTCTTT.

The chain has TRBV28 and TRBJ2-5, with 7 positions matching TRBD2. The junction had 4 bases not matched to a gene; V was cut back by 2 bases and J by 4 bases. CDR3 length equals 14 residues. CDR1 is MDHEN, CDR2 SYDVKM, per germline. The CDR3 nucleotides read TGTGCCAGCAGTTTACCGGGGGGTAGAGAGACCCAGTACTTC. Protein product: CASSLPGGRETQYF.

The chain is built from TRBV5-5 and TRBJ2-5, with D perhaps being TRBD1 or TRBD2 (5 bases each). V lost 1 base, J lost 3 bases, and 13 bases lay in between. Germline V gene data show CDR1 as SGHKS and CDR2 as YYEKEE (reference sequence). The CDR3 consists of 15 residues. The CDR3 is CASSLRGAREETQYF. Here the CDR3 DNA reads TGTGCCAGCAGCTTGAGAGGGGCCCGAGAAGAGACCCAGTACTTC.

This clone has just a few counts. The chain uses TRBV2 and TRBJ2-7; TRBD1 might be the D (5 bases). Trimming left V 10 bases short and J 1 base short, with 8 bases between. Germline values: CDR1 SNHLY, CDR2 FYNNEI. CDR3 length: 11 residues. The DNA for the CDR3 is TGTGCCACAACAGGATCCTACGAGCAGTACTTC. This translates into CATTGSYEQYF. The complete variable domain, with remaining parts taken from reference TRBV2 and TRBJ2-7, reads EPEVTQTPSHQVTQMGQEVILRCVPISNHLYFYWYRQILGQKVEFLVSFYNNEISEKSEIFDDQFSVERPDGSNFTLKIRSTKLEDSAMYFCATTGSYEQYFGPGTRLTVT.

The chain combines TRBV5-1 with TRBJ2-1; 10 nucleotides agree with TRBD2. V shed 4 bases, J shed 4 bases, and the junction held 8 bases outside the gene matches. CDR1 and CDR2 (germline): SGHRS, YFSETQ. The CDR3 is 16 residues long. This CDR3 reads CASSPGGLARYNEQFF. The CDR3 DNA reads TGCGCCAGCAGCCCGGGGGGACTAGCGAGATACAATGAGCAGTTCTTC.

In this sample, this clone turned up a few times. This chain joins TRBV10-3 and TRBJ1-3; no firm D call. V lost 2 bases and J 9 bases, leaving 17 bases between the germline ends. Per the germline V gene, CDR1 is ENHRY and CDR2 is SYGVKD. The CDR3 is made up of 15 amino acids. The CDR3 is CAISEAGPLGGTIYF. The CDR3 DNA follows: TGTGCCATCAGTGAGGCCGGGCCCTTGGGAGGCACCATATATTTT.

This chain links TRBV25-1 with TRBJ2-7; 7 bases align to TRBD2. Germline CDR1 reads MGHDK; CDR2 reads SYGVNS. With 3 bases clipped from V and 9 bases from J, the junction kept 8 bases outside the gene matches. CDR3 length: 13 residues. The CDR3 is CASSEPGGRGQYF. CDR3 sequence (DNA): TGTGCCAGCAGTGAGCCGGGAGGTAGAGGGCAGTACTTC.

This chain joins TRBV7-9 and TRBJ1-6; D gene uncertain. Trimming cost V 5 bases and J 10 bases, with 12 bases left between them. In germline, CDR1 is SEHNR, CDR2 FQNEAQ (reference sequence). This CDR3 is built from 13 residues. The DNA for the CDR3 is TGTGCCAGCAGCCCATGGACGGGATCACCCCTCCACTTT. Protein sequence: CASSPWTGSPLHF.

The rearrangement joins TRBV5-1 to TRBJ2-1; D is possibly TRBD1 (5 bases). Germline V gene sequence: CDR1 SGHRS, CDR2 YFSETQ. V lost 0 bases to trimming and J lost 3 bases, with 7 bases between them. The CDR3 runs to 14 residues. CDR3 sequence (DNA): TGCGCCAGCAGCTTGGCCGACAGCTACAATGAGCAGTTCTTC. Amino acids: CASSLADSYNEQFF.

The CDR3 nucleotides read TGTGCCACCAGCGCACCCCCGGCGGGGAGGCAGCCCCAGCATTTT. This codes for CATSAPPAGRQPQHF. The chain couples TRBV15 to TRBJ1-5, with D unresolved. Trimming cost V 5 bases and J 7 bases, with 18 bases left between them. The CDR3 length is 15 residues. The germline V gene encodes CDR1 LNHNV and CDR2 YYDKDF (reference sequence).